Below are 20 T cell receptor beta chains sequenced from a single sample in a study of CD8+CD57+ T cells in acquired aplastic anemia. Genomic DNA acted as the template from which TCR beta VDJ combination and CDR3 sequence profiling were carried out. TCRdb redid the calling of the reads with MiXCR, one entry per CDR3 protein. The table records some 190,000 distinct CDR3 sequences, 46% of them present only once. The sequencing input was sorted CD4+, CD8+, or CD8+CD57+ T cells (not recorded which) from PBMCs. All receptors come from a human donor in good health.

The chain couples TRBV11-1 to TRBJ2-3; the match to TRBD2 covers 13 bases. This CDR3 comprises 16 residues. The germline V gene encodes CDR1 SGHAT and CDR2 FQDESV (reference sequence). V lost 6 bases to trimming and J lost 6 bases; unmatched junction nucleotides: 9. CDR3 in DNA: TGTGCCAGCAGAGCAACGACTAGCGGGGGGTCTGATACGCAGTATTTT. Translating gives CASRATTSGGSDTQYF. Complete variable domain (other parts from reference TRBV11-1 and TRBJ2-3): EAEVAQSPRYKITEKSQAVAFWCDPISGHATLYWYRQILGQGPELLVQFQDESVVDDSQLPKDRFSAERLKGVDSTLKIQPAELGDSAMYLCASRATTSGGSDTQYFGPGTRLTVL.

This clonotype was counted many times. The rearrangement joins TRBV7-8 to TRBJ1-2, with TRBD1 as a possible D gene (6 bases). The V gene's germline CDR1 is SGHVS and CDR2 FQNEAQ. The CDR3 is 13 residues long. V was pared by 5 bases and J by 4 bases, with 11 bases between. The CDR3 nucleotides read TGTGCCAGCAGCCAAGACAGGAGCTATGGCTACACCTTC. This translates into CASSQDRSYGYTF. The variable domain in full, completed from reference TRBV7-8 and TRBJ1-2, reads GAGVSQSPRYKVAKRGQDVALRCDPISGHVSLFWYQQALGQGPEFLTYFQNEAQLDKSGLPSDRFFAERPEGSVSTLKIQRTQQEDSAVYLCASSQDRSYGYTFGSGTRLTVV.

This clonotype was recorded at least ten times. The chain recombines TRBV28 with TRBJ2-7; possible D gene TRBD1, 6 bases. The CDR3 spans 11 residues. V was shortened by 8 bases and J by 4 bases, with 9 bases between the two germline ends. Germline V gene lookup returns CDR1 MDHEN and CDR2 SYDVKM. CDR3 nucleotides: TGTGCCAGCCTAGGGACATACGAGCAGTACTTC. It translates to CASLGTYEQYF.

About this clonotype: A much larger clone differs by one base, so this may be a read error. The CDR3 reads CASSFSGRPLNEQLF. CDR3 DNA sequence: TGTGCCAGCAGCTTTAGCGGGAGACCCCTCAATGAGCAGCTCTTC. V is TRBV5-4 and J is TRBJ2-1, with 9 positions matching TRBD2. This CDR3 comprises 15 residues. Germline CDR1 and CDR2: SGHNT and YYREEE (reference sequence).

This chain links TRBV10-3 with TRBJ2-3; either TRBD1 or TRBD2 may fit D (5 bases each). The V end lost 3 bases, the J end lost 4 bases, and 8 bases lay between the germline ends. Germline V CDR1 and CDR2: ENHRY, SYGVKD. The CDR3 contains 13 residues. The CDR3 DNA reads TGTGCCATCAGTGATTCGGGACCAGATACGCAGTATTTT. Its translation is CAISDSGPDTQYF.

The chain has TRBV19 and TRBJ2-7, with 9 bases aligning to TRBD1. The V segment lost 6 bases and the J segment 3 bases; nucleotides outside the gene matches: 9. Germline CDR1 is LNHDA and CDR2 is SQIVND (reference sequence). This CDR3 has 15 residues. CDR3 protein: CASREQGALNYEQYF. The CDR3 DNA sequence: TGTGCCAGTAGGGAACAGGGGGCCCTAAACTACGAGCAGTACTTC.

This clonotype was counted many times. The chain employs TRBV12-3 or TRBV12-4 and TRBJ1-6; weak D call: TRBD1 (6 bases). The V and J ends lost 3 bases and 5 bases respectively, with 11 bases between them. This CDR3 has 15 residues. CDR3 sequence: CASSLRTADNSPLHF. The DNA for the CDR3 is TGTGCCAGCAGTTTGAGGACAGCCGATAATTCACCCCTCCACTTT.

The chain recombines TRBV15 with TRBJ2-5, with D unresolved. Germline CDR1 is LNHNV and CDR2 is YYDKDF (reference sequence). Trimming cost V 0 bases and J 7 bases, with 18 bases left between them. This CDR3 is 16 amino acids long. Here the CDR3 DNA reads TGTGCCACCAGCAGAGAACGGGCCTCAAGGGCCGGGACCCAGTACTTC. This gives the protein CATSRERASRAGTQYF.

The V and J genes are TRBV19 and TRBJ1-5; 7 bases are a match to TRBD1. Germline assignment: CDR1 LNHDA and CDR2 SQIVND (reference sequence). V shed 3 bases and J 7 bases; nucleotides not matched to a gene: 6. CDR3 length: 14 amino acids. The CDR3 region has the DNA TGTGCCAGTAGTATCTCATCAGGGGGGCAGCCCCAGCATTTT. This encodes CASSISSGGQPQHF.

In its sample, this clonotype was seen many times. The rearrangement uses TRBV20-1 and TRBJ2-1; no clear D gene. The germline gives CDR1 DFQATT, CDR2 SNEGSKA (reference sequence). The CDR3 runs 15 residues. Trimming pared 1 base from V and 0 bases from J, leaving 10 bases between. The CDR3 protein is CSARVPVSSYNEQFF. CDR3 DNA: TGCAGTGCTAGAGTACCGGTGAGCTCCTACAATGAGCAGTTCTTC.

This clonotype occurred a few times. The chain has TRBV28 and TRBJ1-3; weak D call: TRBD1 (5 bases). The V end lost 3 bases, the J end lost 4 bases, and 10 bases lay between the germline ends. The CDR3 is 14 residues long. Germline values: CDR1 MDHEN, CDR2 SYDVKM. CDR3 DNA: TGTGCCAGCAGTTTTCGGGGGGTAGGAAACACCATATATTTT. Translating gives CASSFRGVGNTIYF.

CDR3: CASSLRSPYEQYF. The CDR3 DNA reads TGTGCCAGCAGCTTACGGAGTCCCTACGAGCAGTACTTC. The V gene is TRBV7-2, the J gene TRBJ2-7; the D is unclear. The CDR3 sequence is 13 residues long. V lost 2 bases and J 2 bases, leaving 7 bases between the germline ends. Germline CDR1 SGHTA, CDR2 FQGNSA.

This clonotype was seen at least ten times. The chain joins TRBV5-1 to TRBJ2-5, with D hard to call. Deletions cut 2 bases from V and 4 bases from J, with 12 bases between. This CDR3 comprises 14 residues. Germline CDR1 SGHRS, CDR2 YFSETQ. CDR3: CASSLGSPGETQYF. The CDR3 DNA follows: TGCGCCAGCAGCTTAGGCTCCCCCGGAGAGACCCAGTACTTC.

This clonotype was seen ten or more times. The V call is TRBV9, the J call TRBJ2-1; D is possibly TRBD1 (5 bases). The CDR3 length is 13 residues. The germline gives CDR1 SGDLS, CDR2 YYNGEE. The V and J ends lost 4 bases and 10 bases respectively, with 15 bases between them. The CDR3 loop is CASSPTQGTEQFF. In nucleotides, the CDR3 is TGTGCCAGCAGCCCGACCCAGGGCACCGAGCAGTTCTTC.

This clonotype was recorded many times. This sequence joins TRBV24-1 and TRBJ2-7, with D tentatively TRBD2 (6 bases). V was trimmed by 5 bases and J by 0 bases, leaving 10 bases between them. Germline values: CDR1 KGHDR, CDR2 SFDVKD. The CDR3 runs 14 residues. This CDR3 is CATSAAGSSYEQYF. In DNA form, the CDR3 reads TGTGCCACCAGTGCGGCGGGGAGCTCCTACGAGCAGTACTTC.

In this sample, this clonotype turned up many times. This chain uses TRBV7-2 with TRBJ1-4; D is unclear. CDR1 is SGHTA, CDR2 FQGNSA, per germline. V was pared by 5 bases and J by 0 bases, with 10 bases between. The CDR3 is 15 amino acids. The DNA for the CDR3 is TGTGCCAGCAGCCCAGGAGCGGCAACTAATGAAAAACTGTTTTTT. It translates to CASSPGAATNEKLFF.

V gene TRBV20-1 combines with J gene TRBJ2-3, with D possibly matching TRBD1 (6 bases). CDR3 length: 14 amino acids. Germline V lookup: CDR1 DFQATT, CDR2 SNEGSKA (reference sequence). V lost 6 bases and J lost 7, with 20 bases in between. CDR3 coding DNA: TGCAGTGCAAAGGACAGCCAACAAAGCCATACGCAGTATTTT. Its protein is CSAKDSQQSHTQYF.

Ten or more counts support this clonotype. CDR3 nucleotides: TGCAGTGCTAGAGGGGGCGCCGGCTATGGCTACACCTTC. Protein product: CSARGGAGYGYTF. This chain connects TRBV20-1 to TRBJ1-2, with D possibly being TRBD1 (5 bases). The germline V and J ends were trimmed by 1 base and 4 bases, with 10 bases remaining between them. The CDR3 spans 13 residues. CDR1 and CDR2 (germline): DFQATT, SNEGSKA (reference sequence).

The chain combines TRBV4-3 with TRBJ1-2, with 8 nucleotides matching TRBD1. V was clipped by 3 bases and J by 5 bases; unmatched bases: 11. This CDR3 region has 16 residues. Germline CDR1 LGHNA, CDR2 YSLEER. Written as DNA, the CDR3 is TGCGCCAGCAGCCACTTAAACCCCGGGACAGGATATGGCTACACCTTC. Amino acid sequence: CASSHLNPGTGYGYTF.

V usage is TRBV15 and J usage is TRBJ2-7; D is perhaps TRBD1 (5 bases). Germline CDR1 is LNHNV and CDR2 is YYDKDF (reference sequence). CDR3 length: 17 amino acids. With 3 bases removed from V and 3 bases from J, the gap between germline ends came to 21 bases. The CDR3 reads CATSSLTDAQRGYEQYF. The CDR3 DNA is TGTGCCACCAGCAGTCTCACGGACGCTCAAAGGGGCTACGAGCAGTACTTC. The entire variable domain, with the rest obtained from reference TRBV15 and TRBJ2-7, is as follows: DAMVIQNPRYQVTQFGKPVTLSCSQTLNHNVMYWYQQKSSQAPKLLFHYYDKDFNNEADTPDNFQSRRPNTSFCFLDIRSPGLGDTAMYLCATSSLTDAQRGYEQYFGPGTRLTVT.